The TCR beta chain described here comes from a study of OX40 agonist ivuxolimab in advanced cancers. Overall study context: Around 40% of patients had received prior checkpoint inhibitor therapy. Broader study findings: Still undetermined is the antigen specificity of the expanded peripheral T cells. Expansion of clones was among the lowest in partial responders at 0.1-3.0 mg/kg. Expanded clones were, on average, more numerous in CD8+ T cells than in CD4+.

The count of this clone is one. What it binds is not known. Produced via immunoSEQ multiplex PCR; TCRdb's table is partial and in-frame only. The table records around 65,000 clones, 92% of them present only once. The sample was CD4+ or CD8+ T cells sorted from blood, taken in a trial of the OX40 agonist ivuxolimab. This TCR came from an adult with an advanced solid tumor such as melanoma, head and neck, liver or kidney cancer.

The CDR3 DNA is TGTGCCAGCAGCTTGCTCGTTCAAGAGACCCAGTACTTC. Encoded protein: CASSLLVQETQYF. The genes are TRBV5-4 and TRBJ2-5; D is unclear. Germline-derived CDR1 and CDR2 are SGHNT and YYREEE (reference sequence). With 1 base removed from V and 2 bases from J, the gap between germline ends came to 6 bases. This CDR3 is built from 13 residues.